The sequence of this TCR beta chain was determined in a study of T cell responses to AZD1222 COVID-19 vaccine. This clone has just a few counts. Measured with immunoSEQ multiplex PCR; TCRdb has only the in-frame clones, and not every one. The table records 80,000 or so clones, 90% to 95% of them present only once. The receptor's source is an adult in good health. Specimen: peripheral blood, collected on day 0 of AZD1222 vaccination.

In DNA, the CDR3 is TGTGCCAGTAGTATAGGATGGGATGTCTCTGGGGCCAACGTCCTGACTTTC. It translates to CASSIGWDVSGANVLTF. The chain has TRBV19 and TRBJ2-6; no clear D. V was cut by 1 base and J by 0 bases, with 10 bases left in between. From germline, CDR1 is LNHDA and CDR2 SQIVND (reference sequence). This CDR3 is built from 17 residues. The full variable domain, in which reference TRBV19 and TRBJ2-6 provide the parts outside the CDR3, is DGGITQSPKYLFRKEGQNVTLSCEQNLNHDAMYWYRQDPGQGLRLIYYSQIVNDFQKGDIAEGYSVSREKKESFPLTVTSAQKNPTAFYLCASSIGWDVSGANVLTFGAGSRLTVL.